These 10 T cell receptor beta chains originate from one sample sequenced in a study of T cells in tumors after PD-1 blockade. Clones were sequenced by immunoSEQ multiplex PCR, and TCRdb holds only the in-frame ones, with some missing. The sample contains 45,000 to 60,000 clones, 79% of which appear only once. The sample was PBMCs, taken before anti-PD-1 treatment. The receptor source for this set is a human donor with basal cell carcinoma.

This clone was counted only a few times. The rearrangement joins TRBV27 to TRBJ2-2, with unresolved D. V was trimmed by 5 bases and J by 3 bases, leaving 4 bases between them. This CDR3 has 12 residues. Per germline, CDR1 MNHEY and CDR2 SMNVEV (reference sequence). The CDR3 here is CASSTHTGELFF. DNA of the CDR3: TGTGCCAGCAGTACCCACACCGGGGAGCTGTTTTTT.

The genes are TRBV24-1 and TRBJ1-2; 9 bases are a match to TRBD1. CDR3 length equals 15 residues. Trimming removed 7 bases from V and 8 bases from J; junction bases left unmatched: 13. Germline V CDR1 and CDR2: KGHDR, SFDVKD. This CDR3 is CATSSAGTGSRGYTF. In DNA form, the CDR3 reads TGTGCCACCAGCTCGGCCGGGACAGGGTCTAGAGGCTACACCTTC.

This clone has more than one count but fewer than ten. The V gene is TRBV5-6, the J gene TRBJ1-2; D is uncertain. The length of the CDR3 is 13 residues. Germline CDR1 reads SGHDT; CDR2 reads YYEEEE. The V end lost 4 bases, the J end lost 1 base, and 8 bases lay between the germline ends. The CDR3 DNA reads TGTGCCAGCAGCCCAGTTGTTAACTATGGCTACACCTTC. It translates to CASSPVVNYGYTF.

In its sample, this clone was seen once. This rearrangement joins TRBV5-1 to TRBJ2-5; TRBD1 agrees at 12 bases. The J segment lost 1 base and the V segment lost 0 bases, leaving 7 bases of the junction unmatched. Germline V gene sequence: CDR1 SGHRS, CDR2 YFSETQ. The CDR3 is 18 amino acids. The CDR3 sequence is CASSLVGPGQGAQETQYF. DNA for the CDR3: TGCGCCAGCAGCTTGGTGGGCCCGGGACAGGGGGCCCAAGAGACCCAGTACTTC.

V and J are TRBV25-1 and TRBJ1-2; D unresolved. Trimming took off 6 bases at V and 2 bases at J, with 19 bases between the two ends. Germline loops: CDR1 MGHDK, CDR2 SYGVNS. The CDR3 spans 16 residues. The CDR3 DNA is TGTGCCAGCAGCGGACGTTCGGGGTCCCGCAACTATGGCTACACCTTC. Protein: CASSGRSGSRNYGYTF.

This chain links TRBV19 with TRBJ2-3; TRBD1 might be the D (6 bases). The V end lost 3 bases, the J end lost 8 bases, and 15 bases lay between the germline ends. The CDR3 is 14 amino acids. Germline V gives CDR1 LNHDA, CDR2 SQIVND (reference sequence). The DNA for the CDR3 is TGTGCCAGTAGTATCGAACAGGGTTCGGCTACGCAGTATTTT. Translation: CASSIEQGSATQYF.

The chain joins TRBV3-1 (or the pseudogene TRBV3-2) to TRBJ2-7, with unresolved D. CDR3 length equals 14 residues. Germline values: CDR1 LGHDT, CDR2 YNNKEL (reference sequence). V lost 4 bases to trimming and J lost 0 bases, with 10 bases between them. The CDR3 reads CASSLTVDSYEQYF. The CDR3 region has the DNA TGTGCCAGCAGCCTTACGGTGGACTCCTACGAGCAGTACTTC.

This chain connects TRBV15 to TRBJ2-5; D call uncertain. CDR3 length: 13 amino acids. Trimming took off 4 bases at V and 2 bases at J, with 8 bases between the two ends. Germline CDR1 is LNHNV and CDR2 is YYDKDF (reference sequence). The CDR3 sequence is CATSNGPQETQYF. The CDR3 DNA is TGTGCCACCAGCAACGGGCCGCAAGAGACCCAGTACTTC. Together with reference TRBV15 and TRBJ2-5, the CDR3 gives the full variable domain: DAMVIQNPRYQVTQFGKPVTLSCSQTLNHNVMYWYQQKSSQAPKLLFHYYDKDFNNEADTPDNFQSRRPNTSFCFLDIRSPGLGDTAMYLCATSNGPQETQYFGPGTRLLVL.

The chain joins TRBV10-2 to TRBJ1-6, with D hard to call. V was shortened by 2 bases and J by 15 bases, with 11 bases between the two germline ends. The V gene's germline CDR1 is WSHSY and CDR2 SAAADI. The CDR3 consists of 12 residues. CDR3 DNA: TGCGCCAGCAGTGAGCTCCCTGGGCACCTCCACTTT. It yields the protein CASSELPGHLHF.

The genes are TRBV5-6 and TRBJ2-7, with 8 bases identical to TRBD2. Germline loops: CDR1 SGHDT, CDR2 YYEEEE. This CDR3 has 16 amino acids. The V segment lost 5 bases and the J segment 0 bases; nucleotides outside the gene matches: 10. The CDR3: CASRRGLAESSYEQYF. Written as DNA, the CDR3 is TGTGCCAGCAGACGCGGACTAGCTGAGAGCTCCTACGAGCAGTACTTC.